The 29 T cell receptor beta chains below come from one sample, sequenced in a study of somatic mutations in cytotoxic T cells in rheumatoid arthritis. This table comes from immunoSEQ multiplex PCR, and its TCRdb copy is limited to in-frame clones, with some not included. Of 20,000 to 25,000 clones listed, about four fifths are singletons. Specimen: CD8+ T cells sorted from blood. The receptors here all came from an adult with rheumatoid arthritis.

The V call is TRBV5-6, the J call TRBJ2-5; D gene uncertain. Germline V gene sequence: CDR1 SGHDT, CDR2 YYEEEE. This CDR3 spans 12 amino acids. With 0 bases removed from V and 3 bases from J, the gap between germline ends came to 3 bases. CDR3 sequence (DNA): TGTGCCAGCAGCTTGGGAGAAGAGACCCAGTACTTC. This gives the protein CASSLGEETQYF. The full variable domain, rest sourced from reference TRBV5-6 and TRBJ2-5, is DAGVTQSPTHLIKTRGQQVTLRCSPKSGHDTVSWYQQALGQGPQFIFQYYEEEERQRGNFPDRFSGHQFPNYSSELNVNALLLGDSALYLCASSLGEETQYFGPGTRLLVL.

By proportion, this clone is medium-sized. The rearrangement uses TRBV7-9 and TRBJ2-2, with no clear D. There are 14 residues in the CDR3. V gave up 2 bases and J gave up 5 bases, with 9 bases separating them. Germline CDR1 SEHNR, CDR2 FQNEAQ (reference sequence). The CDR3 loop is CASSLSSSTGELFF. In DNA, the CDR3 is TGTGCCAGCAGCTTATCGAGTTCGACCGGGGAGCTGTTTTTT.

This clone has a single count. This sequence joins TRBV6-5 and TRBJ2-1; D gene uncertain. The CDR3 consists of 13 residues. Germline loops: CDR1 MNHEY, CDR2 SVGAGI. With 2 bases removed from V and 6 bases from J, the gap between germline ends came to 8 bases. CDR3 region: CASSYAAINEQFF. The CDR3 bases are TGTGCCAGCAGTTACGCCGCTATCAATGAGCAGTTCTTC.

V gene TRBV19 combines with J gene TRBJ2-3; weak D call: TRBD2 (5 bases). This CDR3 spans 14 amino acids. The germline V gene has CDR1 LNHDA and CDR2 SQIVND (reference sequence). With 3 bases removed from V and 2 bases from J, the gap between germline ends came to 9 bases. The CDR3 DNA follows: TGTGCCAGTAGTATGAGGGAACCCACAGATACGCAGTATTTT. Its protein is CASSMREPTDTQYF.

The chain links TRBV29-1 to TRBJ2-2; D not resolved. CDR1 is SQVTM, CDR2 ANQGSEA, per germline. V shed 5 bases and J shed 4 bases, with 8 bases lying between them. This CDR3 has 12 residues. CDR3 sequence reads: CSVRKSTGELFF. CDR3 nucleotides: TGCAGCGTTCGTAAGTCCACCGGGGAGCTGTTTTTT.

The chain joins TRBV7-9 to TRBJ1-4; 7 bases match TRBD1. The CDR3 is 15 residues long. With V trimmed by 5 bases and J by 4 bases, 7 bases remained unmatched. Germline CDR1 reads SEHNR; CDR2 reads FQNEAQ (reference sequence). In nucleotides, the CDR3 is TGTGCCAGCAGCAGTAACAGGGGCGGTAATGAAAAACTGTTTTTT. Protein sequence: CASSSNRGGNEKLFF.

Concerning this clone itself: Other nucleotide sequences from this sample produce the same CDR3. The V and J genes are TRBV27 and TRBJ2-2; D is unresolved. Trimming removed 3 bases at V and 0 bases at J, with 11 bases between. This CDR3 contains 16 residues. Germline CDR1 MNHEY, CDR2 SMNVEV (reference sequence). The CDR3 loop reads CASSFLGFANTGELFF. In nucleotides, the CDR3 is TGTGCCAGCAGTTTTCTTGGGTTTGCGAACACCGGGGAGCTGTTTTTT.

Here the CDR3 reads CASSLAVNEQFF. CDR3 coding DNA: TGTGCCAGCAGCTTAGCTGTTAATGAGCAGTTCTTC. This chain joins TRBV7-9 and TRBJ2-1, with no clear D. Germline CDR1 reads SEHNR; CDR2 reads FQNEAQ (reference sequence). V shed 0 bases and J shed 7 bases, with 4 bases lying between them. This CDR3 is built from 12 residues. Full variable domain (missing parts from reference TRBV7-9 and TRBJ2-1): DTGVSQNPRHKITKRGQNVTFRCDPISEHNRLYWYRQTLGQGPEFLTYFQNEAQLEKSRLLSDRFSAERPKGSFSTLEIQRTEQGDSAMYLCASSLAVNEQFFGPGTRLTVL.

The chain carries TRBV5-6 and TRBJ2-3; tentative D call: TRBD2 (5 bases). V lost 0 bases, J lost 0 bases, and 11 bases lay in between. The germline gives CDR1 SGHDT, CDR2 YYEEEE. This CDR3 has 16 amino acids. CDR3 residues: CASSLAVALSTDTQYF. The CDR3 region has the DNA TGTGCCAGCAGCTTGGCGGTAGCGCTTAGCACAGATACGCAGTATTTT.

The rearrangement links TRBV25-1 to TRBJ1-2, with D possibly being TRBD1 (6 bases). V shed 4 bases and J shed 6 bases, with 21 bases lying between them. This CDR3 region has 16 residues. The germline gives CDR1 MGHDK, CDR2 SYGVNS. This CDR3 is CASSGYLDSQADGYTF. DNA of the CDR3: TGTGCCAGCAGTGGGTACCTGGACAGTCAAGCGGATGGCTACACCTTC.

The rearrangement uses TRBV27 and TRBJ1-4; 7 bases fit TRBD1. The CDR3 totals 15 residues. Trimming cost V 5 bases and J 8 bases; bases outside gene matches: 11. In germline, CDR1 is MNHEY, CDR2 SMNVEV (reference sequence). CDR3 protein: CASSPWSGGYEKLFF. The CDR3, as DNA: TGTGCCAGCAGTCCCTGGTCAGGGGGTTACGAAAAACTGTTTTTT. The whole variable domain, filled in from reference TRBV27 and TRBJ1-4, reads EAQVTQNPRYLITVTGKKLTVTCSQNMNHEYMSWYRQDPGLGLRQIYYSMNVEVTDKGDVPEGYKVSRKEKRNFPLILESPSPNQTSLYFCASSPWSGGYEKLFFGSGTQLSVL.

This clone was detected a few times. This chain uses TRBV4-1 with TRBJ1-1; no firm D call. This CDR3 is built from 12 residues. V lost 1 base to trimming and J lost 8 bases, with 8 bases between them. In germline, CDR1 is MGHRA, CDR2 YSYEKL. CDR3 loop: CASSQVKGEAFF. For the CDR3, the DNA is TGCGCCAGCAGCCAAGTGAAGGGCGAAGCTTTCTTT.

The table lists this clone with a few counts. V usage is TRBV27 and J usage is TRBJ1-1, with 7 bases matching TRBD1. The junction had 6 bases not matched to a gene; V was cut back by 6 bases and J by 2 bases. The CDR3 length is 14 residues. CDR1 and CDR2 (germline): MNHEY, SMNVEV (reference sequence). CDR3 sequence: CASSQDRANTEAFF. The DNA of the CDR3 is TGTGCCAGCAGCCAAGACAGGGCCAACACTGAAGCTTTCTTT.

The chain uses TRBV7-9 and TRBJ2-1, with D uncertain. V was trimmed by 5 bases and J by 7 bases, leaving 9 bases between them. CDR1 is SEHNR and CDR2 is FQNEAQ in the germline V gene (reference sequence). The CDR3 length is 12 residues. The CDR3 loop reads CASSPPRNEQFF. The CDR3, as DNA: TGTGCCAGCAGCCCCCCTCGTAATGAGCAGTTCTTC. Full variable domain (rest looked up from reference TRBV7-9 and TRBJ2-1): DTGVSQNPRHKITKRGQNVTFRCDPISEHNRLYWYRQTLGQGPEFLTYFQNEAQLEKSRLLSDRFSAERPKGSFSTLEIQRTEQGDSAMYLCASSPPRNEQFFGPGTRLTVL.

This rearrangement joins TRBV4-1 to TRBJ1-1; tentatively, D is TRBD1 (6 bases). V lost 0 bases, J lost 7 bases, and 12 bases lay in between. Germline V CDR1 and CDR2: MGHRA, YSYEKL. CDR3 size: 14 residues. Written as DNA, the CDR3 is TGCGCCAGCAGCCAAGAGGCAGGGGAAATTGAAGCTTTCTTT. Translation gives CASSQEAGEIEAFF.

The J gene is TRBJ2-3, the V gene TRBV11-1; the D is unclear. Germline CDR1 reads SGHAT; CDR2 reads FQDESV (reference sequence). There are 10 residues in the CDR3. Deletions cut 10 bases from V and 5 bases from J, with 7 bases between. The CDR3: CATKGDTQYF. In DNA form, the CDR3 reads TGTGCCACCAAAGGAGATACGCAGTATTTT. Drawing the rest from reference TRBV11-1 and TRBJ2-3, the complete variable domain is EAEVAQSPRYKITEKSQAVAFWCDPISGHATLYWYRQILGQGPELLVQFQDESVVDDSQLPKDRFSAERLKGVDSTLKIQPAELGDSAMYLCATKGDTQYFGPGTRLTVL.

The chain combines TRBV30 with TRBJ1-1, with D tentatively TRBD1 (6 bases). Trimming left V 0 bases short and J 11 bases short, with 16 bases between. The CDR3 is made up of 13 amino acids. CDR1 is GTSNPN, CDR2 SVGIG, per germline (reference sequence). Written as DNA, the CDR3 is TGTGCCTGGAGTGTAGGGGGGGGTGGACGGGCTTTCTTT. It translates to CAWSVGGGGRAFF.

This clone was observed a few times. The chain employs TRBV7-9 and TRBJ1-1; D is unresolved. V gave up 5 bases and J gave up 11 bases, with 18 bases separating them. The CDR3 covers 13 residues. Germline-derived CDR1 and CDR2 are SEHNR and FQNEAQ (reference sequence). CDR3 nucleotides: TGTGCCAGCAGCCTCAACGCAAAAGTCGAGGCTTTCTTT. Encoded protein: CASSLNAKVEAFF.

The chain couples TRBV29-1 to TRBJ2-3, with 8 positions matching TRBD1. The CDR3 is 12 amino acids. Looked up from germline, CDR1 is SQVTM and CDR2 is ANQGSEA. V gave up 2 bases and J gave up 12 bases; unmatched junction bases: 7. CDR3 DNA sequence: TGCAGCGTTGAAATCAGGGGGCGTTTTCAGTATTTT. This gives the protein CSVEIRGRFQYF.

This chain connects TRBV28 to TRBJ2-7; 8 bases match TRBD1. The CDR3 covers 13 residues. Per the germline V gene, CDR1 is MDHEN and CDR2 is SYDVKM. The J segment lost 3 bases and the V segment lost 6 bases, leaving 4 bases of the junction unmatched. This CDR3 reads CASRRQGHYEQYF. CDR3 bases: TGTGCCAGCAGACGACAGGGGCACTACGAGCAGTACTTC.

This chain links TRBV5-1 with TRBJ2-7, with D possibly being TRBD1 (7 bases). This CDR3 region has 15 residues. V shed 3 bases and J shed 4 bases, with 17 bases lying between them. Germline V gene lookup returns CDR1 SGHRS and CDR2 YFSETQ. Here the CDR3 reads CASSWRVGGEYEQYF. Written as DNA, the CDR3 is TGCGCCAGCAGCTGGAGGGTAGGGGGCGAGTACGAGCAGTACTTC.

The sample holds one count of this clone. This chain connects TRBV5-6 to TRBJ1-1, with D tentatively TRBD1 (5 bases). V lost 1 base to trimming and J lost 1 base, with 14 bases between them. This CDR3 has 16 residues. CDR1 is SGHDT and CDR2 is YYEEEE in the germline V gene. The CDR3 bases are TGTGCCAGCAGCTTGTTGGATGGGGGGGAGAACACTGAAGCTTTCTTT. Amino acids: CASSLLDGGENTEAFF.

V usage is TRBV11-2 and J usage is TRBJ2-2; 7 bases fit TRBD1. CDR1 is SGHAT and CDR2 is FQNNGV in the germline V gene. Trimming cost V 4 bases and J 5 bases; bases outside gene matches: 13. The CDR3 consists of 17 residues. Here the CDR3 reads CASSSTGKRQGTGELFF. The CDR3 coding sequence is TGTGCCAGCAGCTCCACGGGAAAGAGACAGGGAACCGGGGAGCTGTTTTTT.

This sequence joins TRBV19 and TRBJ2-1, with TRBD2 matching over 11 bases. V trimming: 3 bases; J trimming: 4 bases; junction bases outside the gene matches: 2. Germline loops: CDR1 LNHDA, CDR2 SQIVND (reference sequence). The CDR3 sequence is 15 residues long. CDR3 nucleotide sequence: TGTGCCAGTAGTATGACTAGCGGGAATTACAATGAGCAGTTCTTC. Amino acids: CASSMTSGNYNEQFF.

This clone was recorded only once. The chain uses TRBV29-1 and TRBJ2-2, with D perhaps matching TRBD2 (6 bases). V lost 5 bases and J lost 8, with 12 bases in between. The CDR3 totals 12 residues. Per the germline V gene, CDR1 is SQVTM and CDR2 is ANQGSEA. The CDR3 here is CSVLATSGELFF. CDR3 sequence (DNA): TGCAGCGTTCTAGCGACAAGTGGGGAGCTGTTTTTT.

The rearrangement uses TRBV29-1 and TRBJ2-1; 13 nucleotides match TRBD2. The ends lost 3 bases at V and 4 bases at J; junction bases unmatched: 12. Germline CDR1 SQVTM, CDR2 ANQGSEA. CDR3 size: 18 residues. The CDR3 bases are TGCAGCGTTGATGGACTAGCGGGAGATGGGGAACCTTACAATGAGCAGTTCTTC. Residues: CSVDGLAGDGEPYNEQFF.

This rearrangement joins TRBV7-2 to TRBJ2-1; perhaps TRBD2 as D (5 bases). Germline assignment: CDR1 SGHTA and CDR2 FQGNSA. V was shortened by 4 bases and J by 4 bases, with 11 bases between the two germline ends. The CDR3 has 14 residues. CDR3 DNA sequence: TGTGCCAGCAGCTCTAGGACTGGGTACAATGAGCAGTTCTTC. As protein: CASSSRTGYNEQFF.

This chain links TRBV5-1 with TRBJ1-2; D is perhaps TRBD1 (6 bases). Between the trimmed V and J ends, which lost 0 bases and 6 bases, there was a span of 12 bases. The length of the CDR3 is 14 residues. CDR1 is SGHRS, CDR2 YFSETQ, per germline. The CDR3 coding sequence is TGCGCCAGCAGCTTGGGCAGGGGATCTCATGGCTACACCTTC. It specifies CASSLGRGSHGYTF.

The chain recombines TRBV5-6 with TRBJ2-5; 12 nucleotides line up with TRBD2. CDR3 size: 14 residues. With 3 bases clipped from V and 5 bases from J, the junction kept 2 bases outside the gene matches. CDR1 SGHDT and CDR2 YYEEEE come from the germline V gene. CDR3 DNA: TGTGCCAGCAGCTCTAGCGGGAGGGCGGAGACCCAGTACTTC. Its translation: CASSSSGRAETQYF.